These T cell receptor beta chains were read from a single sample in a study of blood T cells in healthy people across ages. Each CDR3 protein gets one entry after TCRdb re-called the 5' RACE reads with MiXCR. The repertoire holds about 800,000 distinct CDR3 sequences, roughly 25% seen once, with under 4% in the top ten. The same sample was also studied in work on T cells of mothers and their children.

Sequenced material: blood. These receptors were obtained from a boy between 10 and 17 years old in good health. The CDR3 runs from the conserved cysteine through the conserved F or W. The D gene is left open where the match is weak. Where a row states a size, it is once, few, many or the class of an expanded clone; other rows omit it.

-	TRBJ2-1	TRBV9	once	CASSVQSHYNEQFF	TGTGCCAGCAGCGTCCAGTCTCACTACAATGAGCAGTTCTTC
TRBD2	TRBJ2-7	TRBV7-2	-	CASSLRGVPTYEQYF	TGTGCCAGCAGCTTACGGGGGGTGCCCACCTACGAGCAGTACTTC
-	TRBJ2-5	TRBV9	-	CASSVGNQETQYF	TGTGCCAGCAGCGTAGGCAATCAGGAGACCCAGTACTTC
-	TRBJ2-7	TRBV28	-	CASSGGPPYEQYF	TGTGCCAGCAGTGGGGGTCCCCCATACGAGCAGTACTTC
-	TRBJ2-3	TRBV7-2	-	CASTNRRGGTDTQYF	TGTGCCAGCACCAACCGGAGAGGAGGGACAGATACGCAGTATTTT
TRBD1	TRBJ2-7	TRBV27	-	CASNRDRGLYEQYF	TGTGCCAGCAACCGGGACAGGGGGCTATACGAGCAGTACTTC
TRBD2	TRBJ2-7	TRBV6-2/TRBV6-3	-	CATSAESGSGEQYF	TGTGCCACGTCGGCGGAAAGCGGGAGTGGTGAGCAGTACTTC
-	TRBJ2-5	TRBV4-3	-	CASSQYSSGGTQYF	TGCGCCAGCAGCCAATATTCTAGTGGGGGGACCCAGTACTTC
-	TRBJ1-1	TRBV7-2	-	CASSQTANTEAFF	TGTGCCAGCAGCCAAACAGCGAACACTGAAGCTTTCTTT
-	TRBJ1-1	TRBV7-3	-	CASSLMGASSTEAFF	TGTGCCAGCAGCTTAATGGGGGCCTCGAGCACTGAAGCTTTCTTT
-	TRBJ2-7	TRBV28	-	CASRQLDSDYEQYF	TGTGCCAGCAGGCAACTAGATTCAGACTACGAGCAGTACTTC
TRBD2	TRBJ2-5	TRBV13	few	CASSINREAQETQYF	TGTGCCAGCAGCATAAACCGGGAGGCCCAAGAGACCCAGTACTTC
-	TRBJ1-1	TRBV9	-	CASSPLGQPNTEAFF	TGTGCCAGCAGCCCCTTGGGACAACCGAACACTGAAGCTTTCTTT
-	TRBJ2-5	TRBV27	-	CASRLAQGETQYF	TGTGCCAGCAGGCTTGCACAGGGAGAGACCCAGTACTTC
-	TRBJ2-4	TRBV28	few	CASSSGNLAKNIQYF	TGTGCCAGCAGTTCAGGAAATCTAGCCAAAAACATTCAGTACTTC
-	TRBJ2-1	TRBV7-8	-	CASTHIASTYNEQFF	TGTGCCAGCACCCACATCGCAAGCACCTACAATGAGCAGTTCTTC
TRBD1	TRBJ2-5	TRBV7-2	many	CASSSQGGETQYF	TGTGCCAGCAGCTCACAGGGGGGAGAGACCCAGTACTTC
TRBD1	TRBJ2-5	TRBV2	few	CASRPPGQGEETQYF	TGTGCCAGCCGCCCTCCGGGACAGGGCGAAGAGACCCAGTACTTC
-	TRBJ2-7	TRBV4-3	-	CASSQDSGTPYEQYF	TGCGCCAGCAGCCAAGATTCAGGGACCCCCTACGAGCAGTACTTC
-	TRBJ1-5	TRBV9	-	CASSEQGFPNQPQHF	TGTGCCAGCAGCGAGCAGGGCTTCCCTAATCAGCCCCAGCATTTT
-	TRBJ2-7	TRBV4-1	few	CASSQPGSAEQYF	TGCGCCAGCAGCCAACCGGGTAGTGCCGAGCAGTACTTC
TRBD2	TRBJ2-2	TRBV3-1	-	CASSQGTSGAGELFF	TGTGCCAGCAGCCAAGGGACTAGCGGGGCCGGGGAGCTGTTTTTT
TRBD1	TRBJ1-1	TRBV5-4	-	CASSQGQGIEAFF	TGTGCCAGCAGCCAGGGACAGGGGATTGAAGCTTTCTTT
-	TRBJ1-2	TRBV12-3/TRBV12-4	-	CASSLAGGTNYGYTF	TGTGCCAGCAGTTTAGCGGGCGGTACTAACTATGGCTACACCTTC
TRBD1	TRBJ2-1	TRBV7-9	-	CASSSPGQRDNEQFF	TGTGCCAGCAGCTCGCCGGGACAGAGAGACAATGAGCAGTTCTTC
-	TRBJ2-3	TRBV9	few	CASSNGGASTDMQYF	TGTGCCAGCAGCAACGGGGGCGCTAGCACAGATATGCAGTATTTT
-	TRBJ1-3	TRBV14	many	CASSQAGGNTIYF	TGTGCCAGCAGCCAAGCAGGCGGAAACACCATATATTTT
-	TRBJ2-1	TRBV20-1	few	CSAQGQGGWNEQFF	TGCAGTGCCCAGGGGCAGGGGGGGTGGAATGAGCAGTTCTTC
-	TRBJ1-2	TRBV14	-	CASSQRTLNYGYTF	TGTGCCAGCAGCCAGAGGACGCTTAACTATGGCTACACCTTC
-	TRBJ2-3	TRBV2	-	CASRSEGDTQYF	TGTGCCAGCAGATCCGAGGGAGATACGCAGTATTTT
-	TRBJ2-7	TRBV20-1	once	CSASADRKAYEQYF	TGCAGTGCTAGTGCGGACAGAAAGGCCTACGAGCAGTACTTC
TRBD2	TRBJ2-1	TRBV6-6	-	CASSLAGGPFDNEQFF	TGTGCCAGCAGCCTAGCGGGGGGGCCTTTTGACAATGAGCAGTTCTTC
TRBD2	TRBJ2-7	TRBV9	-	CASSAEGLAGGHSYEQYF	TGTGCCAGCAGCGCAGAGGGGCTAGCGGGGGGCCACTCCTACGAGCAGTACTTC
-	TRBJ2-7	TRBV6-1	few	CASREYEQYF	TGTGCCAGCCGTGAGTACGAGCAGTACTTC
-	TRBJ2-3	TRBV20-1	many	CSATTGTDTQYF	TGCAGTGCTACGACAGGCACAGATACGCAGTATTTT
-	TRBJ2-3	TRBV11-2	few	CASSLPGPLDTRDTQYF	TGTGCCAGCAGCTTGCCTGGACCCCTCGATACAAGGGATACGCAGTATTTT
-	TRBJ2-7	TRBV12-3/TRBV12-4	-	CASSPPLAGRPHEQYF	TGTGCCAGCAGTCCGCCGCTGGCGGGGCGCCCCCACGAGCAGTACTTC
-	TRBJ2-5	TRBV4-3	few	CASSQSIGVETQYF	TGCGCCAGCAGCCAATCAATCGGGGTGGAGACCCAGTACTTC
TRBD1	TRBJ1-2	TRBV9	-	CASSDRDRGPYGYTF	TGTGCCAGCAGCGACCGGGACAGGGGGCCGTATGGCTACACCTTC
-	TRBJ2-1	TRBV10-3	-	CAISDYNEQFF	TGTGCCATCAGTGACTACAATGAGCAGTTCTTC
TRBD1	TRBJ2-5	TRBV6-1	few	CASSEARQGGWETQYF	TGTGCCAGCAGTGAAGCGAGACAGGGGGGCTGGGAGACCCAGTACTTC
-	TRBJ1-2	TRBV18	few	CASSPRSDDYTF	TGTGCCAGCTCACCACGGAGCGATGACTACACCTTC